This T cell receptor (beta chain) was retrieved from a study of blood T cells in healthy people across ages. Donors each provided 8 to 10 milliliters of peripheral blood. On this clonotype itself: Its antigen is not identified.

The authors ran a second PCR of roughly 7 to 11 cycles using a sample-barcoded 5' primer and a J-beta primer mix. One entry per CDR3 protein results from TCRdb running MiXCR on the 5' RACE reads. The sample holds over 600,000 distinct CDR3 sequences, about 47% seen once. The study's findings and limits: Naive T cell percentage showed a strong correlation with TCR beta diversity.

The sequence was obtained from an elderly man in good health. The specimen was blood.

The CDR3 protein is CSAPDRDYEQYF. DNA for the CDR3: TGCAGTGCTCCTGACAGAGACTACGAGCAGTACTTC. The rearrangement joins TRBV20-1 to TRBJ2-7; maybe TRBD1 (5 bases). The CDR3 spans 12 residues. The V gene lost 5 bases and the J gene lost 3 bases, with 11 bases spanning the gap. Germline CDR1 and CDR2: DFQATT and SNEGSKA (reference sequence).